Shown below are 19 T cell receptor beta chains from a single sample sequenced in a study of cytomegalovirus exposure and HLA in healthy donors. PCR primers comprised 60 Vbeta and 13 Jbeta primers. Here immunoSEQ multiplex PCR was the method, and the copy in TCRdb shows in-frame clones only, minus some. In the table there are 55,000 to 65,000 clones, 89% of which are singletons. Sequenced sample: PBMCs. The source is a man aged 25 to 40 in good health and CMV-seropositive.

In this sample, this clone turned up once. This chain uses TRBV18 with TRBJ2-7; 9 nucleotides align to TRBD1. The CDR3 loop spans 15 amino acids. Germline V CDR1 and CDR2: KGHSH, LQKENI. V shed 3 bases and J 3 bases; nucleotides not matched to a gene: 6. CDR3 sequence: CASSPRRTGDYEQYF. In nucleotides, the CDR3 is TGTGCCAGCTCACCTCGGAGGACAGGGGACTACGAGCAGTACTTC.

The chain couples TRBV7-9 to TRBJ2-1, with a possible D match to TRBD1 (6 bases). The CDR3 runs 18 residues. Per germline, CDR1 SEHNR and CDR2 FQNEAQ (reference sequence). V was trimmed by 2 bases and J by 3 bases, leaving 20 bases between them. CDR3: CASSLFPRGGRFYNEQFF. The DNA of the CDR3 is TGTGCCAGCAGCTTATTCCCCCGTGGGGGCAGGTTCTACAATGAGCAGTTCTTC.

The chain recombines TRBV10-1 with TRBJ2-5, with 9 nucleotides matching TRBD2. The J segment lost 3 bases and the V segment lost 4 bases, leaving 3 bases of the junction unmatched. CDR1 is WNHNN, CDR2 SYGVQD, per germline (reference sequence). This CDR3 spans 14 amino acids. CDR3 residues: CASSASGGKETQYF. Here the CDR3 DNA reads TGCGCCAGCAGTGCAAGCGGGGGGAAAGAGACCCAGTACTTC.

The chain uses TRBV2 and TRBJ1-2; 7 bases line up with TRBD1. The CDR3 is 14 residues long. Germline CDR1 SNHLY, CDR2 FYNNEI. V trimming: 7 bases; J trimming: 5 bases; junction bases outside the gene matches: 10. Written as DNA, the CDR3 is TGTGCCAGCAAGCGAGACAGGGCTTGGTATGGCTACACCTTC. Encoded protein: CASKRDRAWYGYTF.

V is TRBV11-2 and J is TRBJ1-4; TRBD1 matches at 9 bases. This CDR3 has 18 amino acids. Germline CDR1 and CDR2: SGHAT and FQNNGV. Trimming took 5 bases from V and 0 from J; bases not matched to a gene: 10. The CDR3 is CASSKTGTGTSTNEKLFF. Here the CDR3 DNA reads TGTGCCAGCAGCAAAACCGGGACAGGGACTTCAACTAATGAAAAACTGTTTTTT.

The chain carries TRBV5-5 and TRBJ1-1; no clear D gene. The CDR3 is 14 residues long. The germline CDR1 and CDR2 sequences are SGHKS and YYEKEE (reference sequence). V was shortened by 1 base and J by 4 bases, with 11 bases between the two germline ends. CDR3 sequence (DNA): TGTGCCAGCAGCTTGTCCAGCCGCGGCACTGAAGCTTTCTTT. Translated: CASSLSSRGTEAFF.

The chain is built from TRBV15 and TRBJ2-2; TRBD1 matches 9 bases. Germline V gene data show CDR1 as LNHNV and CDR2 as YYDKDF (reference sequence). The CDR3 is 15 residues long. Losses at the gene ends were 5 bases for V and 13 bases for J; bases not matched to a gene: 14. The CDR3 DNA sequence: TGTGCCACCAGCGCCCGGGACAGGGACCCGATAGGGCTGTTTTTT. Its protein is CATSARDRDPIGLFF.

The chain links TRBV28 to TRBJ2-7; 10 positions match TRBD1. This CDR3 comprises 16 residues. Germline CDR1 is MDHEN and CDR2 is SYDVKM. Trimming cost V 10 bases and J 2 bases; bases outside gene matches: 14. The CDR3 protein is CATLTTRDRGPYEQYF. CDR3 coding DNA: TGTGCCACCCTAACCACCCGGGACAGGGGCCCCTACGAGCAGTACTTC. Supplemented by reference TRBV28 and TRBJ2-7, the full variable domain reads DVKVTQSSRYLVKRTGEKVFLECVQDMDHENMFWYRQDPGLGLRLIYFSYDVKMKEKGDIPEGYSVSREKKERFSLILESASTNQTSMYLCATLTTRDRGPYEQYFGPGTRLTVT.

The gene calls are TRBV15 and TRBJ1-2; 8 nucleotides line up with TRBD1. Germline CDR1 is LNHNV and CDR2 is YYDKDF (reference sequence). V was clipped by 1 base and J by 0 bases; unmatched bases: 4. The CDR3 contains 16 residues. The CDR3: CATSRGGTGSNYGYTF. Here the CDR3 DNA reads TGTGCCACCAGCAGAGGAGGGACAGGTTCTAACTATGGCTACACCTTC.

This clone has only one observation. The chain links TRBV5-4 to TRBJ2-5; 10 bases fit TRBD2. This CDR3 comprises 14 residues. Trimming took 0 bases from V and 4 from J; bases not matched to a gene: 0. CDR1 is SGHNT, CDR2 YYREEE, per germline (reference sequence). The CDR3 here is CASSLGLAGETQYF. CDR3 nucleotides: TGTGCCAGCAGCTTGGGACTAGCGGGAGAGACCCAGTACTTC.

This sequence joins TRBV6-1 and TRBJ2-7; TRBD2 agrees at 7 bases. The J segment lost 3 bases and the V segment lost 6 bases, leaving 8 bases of the junction unmatched. The CDR3 spans 14 residues. The germline CDR1 and CDR2 sequences are MNHNS and SASEGT. CDR3 nucleotides: TGTGCCAGCAGGCCCCCTAGCGGTTACTACGAGCAGTACTTC. It specifies CASRPPSGYYEQYF.

The chain uses TRBV28 and TRBJ2-1; 12 nucleotides match TRBD2. Losses at the gene ends were 3 bases for V and 7 bases for J; bases not matched to a gene: 10. The germline gives CDR1 MDHEN, CDR2 SYDVKM. The CDR3 consists of 17 residues. CDR3 sequence: CASSFPRLAGVTNEQFF. The DNA for the CDR3 is TGTGCCAGCAGTTTCCCTAGACTAGCGGGAGTCACAAATGAGCAGTTCTTC.

This chain connects TRBV7-9 to TRBJ1-6; TRBD1 agrees at 11 bases. The germline CDR1 and CDR2 sequences are SEHNR and FQNEAQ (reference sequence). The CDR3 sequence is 15 residues long. V lost 5 bases to trimming and J lost 9 bases; unmatched junction nucleotides: 6. The CDR3 loop is CASSPWDRGTSPLHF. The CDR3 nucleotides read TGTGCCAGCAGCCCCTGGGACAGGGGGACTTCACCCCTCCACTTT.

The J gene is TRBJ1-1, the V gene TRBV2; D is unclear. V lost 4 bases, J lost 6 bases, and 18 bases lay in between. The CDR3 extends over 15 amino acids. Germline CDR1 is SNHLY and CDR2 is FYNNEI. CDR3 bases: TGTGCCAGCAGTGTGGATAACTTCCCGCGGTCTGAAGCTTTCTTT. This sequence encodes CASSVDNFPRSEAFF.

The chain recombines TRBV19 with TRBJ2-1; 11 bases align to TRBD2. With V trimmed by 5 bases and J by 4 bases, 4 bases remained unmatched. CDR3 length equals 15 residues. CDR1 LNHDA and CDR2 SQIVND come from the germline V gene (reference sequence). The CDR3 here is CASSPGTSGYNEQFF. CDR3 bases: TGTGCCAGTAGTCCCGGGACTAGCGGTTACAATGAGCAGTTCTTC.

This clone was observed a single time. The chain employs TRBV18 and TRBJ2-1; 11 bases are a match to TRBD2. The ends lost 3 bases at V and 5 bases at J; junction bases unmatched: 12. Germline V gene sequence: CDR1 KGHSH, CDR2 LQKENI. CDR3 length: 18 amino acids. CDR3 DNA sequence: TGTGCCAGCTCACCTAGCGGGAGGGCTGGGGGGAGCGACAATGAGCAGTTCTTC. Its protein product is CASSPSGRAGGSDNEQFF.

The chain combines TRBV19 with TRBJ2-7, with D perhaps TRBD2 (5 bases). V was shortened by 2 bases and J by 5 bases, with 13 bases between the two germline ends. The CDR3 totals 14 residues. Germline V gene sequence: CDR1 LNHDA, CDR2 SQIVND (reference sequence). CDR3 coding DNA: TGTGCCAGTAGTATACGGGAACGTGGGAACGAGCAGTACTTC. It yields the protein CASSIRERGNEQYF.

This clone was picked up a small number of times. The V and J genes are TRBV5-4 and TRBJ2-7; TRBD1 matches 9 bases. Germline values: CDR1 SGHNT, CDR2 YYREEE (reference sequence). Germline trimming cut 4 bases from V and 0 bases from J; bases unmatched to any gene: 8. The CDR3 is 16 amino acids. The CDR3 DNA is TGTGCCAGCAGCCGCAAGACAGGGGGTAGCTCCTACGAGCAGTACTTC. As protein: CASSRKTGGSSYEQYF.

This sequence joins TRBV2 and TRBJ2-1; possible D gene TRBD2, 5 bases. The V end was cut by 8 bases, the J end by 7 bases, with 12 bases between. Per germline, CDR1 SNHLY and CDR2 FYNNEI. The CDR3 runs 12 residues. Here the CDR3 DNA reads TGTGCCAGCGGTGGGAGTAGGAATGAGCAGTTCTTC. Its protein product is CASGGSRNEQFF.